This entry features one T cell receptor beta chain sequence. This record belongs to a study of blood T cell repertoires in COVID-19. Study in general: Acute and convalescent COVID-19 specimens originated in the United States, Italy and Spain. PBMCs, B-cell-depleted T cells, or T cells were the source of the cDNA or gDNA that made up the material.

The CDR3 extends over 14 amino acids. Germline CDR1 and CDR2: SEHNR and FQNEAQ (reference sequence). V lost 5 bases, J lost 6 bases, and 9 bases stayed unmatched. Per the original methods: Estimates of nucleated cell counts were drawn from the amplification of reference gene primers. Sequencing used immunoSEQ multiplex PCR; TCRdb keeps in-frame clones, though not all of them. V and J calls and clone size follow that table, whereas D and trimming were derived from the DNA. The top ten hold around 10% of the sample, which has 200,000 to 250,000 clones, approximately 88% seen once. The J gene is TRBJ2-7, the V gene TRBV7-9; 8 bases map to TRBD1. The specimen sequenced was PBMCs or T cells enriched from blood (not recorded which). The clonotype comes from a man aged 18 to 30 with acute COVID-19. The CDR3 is CASSPGQGISEQYF. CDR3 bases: TGTGCCAGCAGCCCCGGACAGGGTATTTCCGAGCAGTACTTC.